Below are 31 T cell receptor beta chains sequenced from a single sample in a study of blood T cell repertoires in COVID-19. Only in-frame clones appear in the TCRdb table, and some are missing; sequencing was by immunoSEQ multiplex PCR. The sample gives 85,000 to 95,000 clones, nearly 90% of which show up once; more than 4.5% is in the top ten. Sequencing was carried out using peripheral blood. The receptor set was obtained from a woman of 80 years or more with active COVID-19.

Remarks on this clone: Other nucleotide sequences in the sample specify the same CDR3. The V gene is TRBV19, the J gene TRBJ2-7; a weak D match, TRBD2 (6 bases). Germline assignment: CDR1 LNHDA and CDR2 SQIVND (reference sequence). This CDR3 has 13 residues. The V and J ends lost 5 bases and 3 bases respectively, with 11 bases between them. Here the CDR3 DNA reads TGTGCCAGTAGTCCCGGGAGTAGCTACGAGCAGTACTTC. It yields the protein CASSPGSSYEQYF. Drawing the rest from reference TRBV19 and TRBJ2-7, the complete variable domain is DGGITQSPKYLFRKEGQNVTLSCEQNLNHDAMYWYRQDPGQGLRLIYYSQIVNDFQKGDIAEGYSVSREKKESFPLTVTSAQKNPTAFYLCASSPGSSYEQYFGPGTRLTVT.

The CDR3 spells CASSPRSLAGYNEQFF. The CDR3 region has the DNA TGTGCCAGCAGCCCGAGGTCCCTAGCGGGATACAATGAGCAGTTCTTC. The rearrangement links TRBV11-2 to TRBJ2-1, with TRBD2 matching over 9 bases. Per the germline V gene, CDR1 is SGHAT and CDR2 is FQNNGV. V lost 5 bases and J lost 4; bases outside the gene matches: 9. This CDR3 is built from 16 residues.

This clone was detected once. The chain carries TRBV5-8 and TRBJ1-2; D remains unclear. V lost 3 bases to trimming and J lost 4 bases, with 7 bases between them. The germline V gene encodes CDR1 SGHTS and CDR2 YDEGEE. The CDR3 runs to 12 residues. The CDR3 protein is CASSYAGYGYTF. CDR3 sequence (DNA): TGTGCCAGCAGCTACGCAGGCTATGGCTACACCTTC.

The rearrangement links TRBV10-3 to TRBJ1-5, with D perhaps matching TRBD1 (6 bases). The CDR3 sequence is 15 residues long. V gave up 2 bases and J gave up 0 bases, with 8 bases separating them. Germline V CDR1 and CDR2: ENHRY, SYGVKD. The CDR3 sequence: CAISEGQNSNQPQHF. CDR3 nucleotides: TGTGCCATCAGTGAGGGACAGAATAGCAATCAGCCCCAGCATTTT.

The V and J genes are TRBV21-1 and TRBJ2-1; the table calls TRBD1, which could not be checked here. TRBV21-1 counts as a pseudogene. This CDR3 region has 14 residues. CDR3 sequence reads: CASRGAGSYNEQFF. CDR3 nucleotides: TGTGCCAGCAGGGGGGCAGGGTCCTACAATGAGCAGTTCTTC.

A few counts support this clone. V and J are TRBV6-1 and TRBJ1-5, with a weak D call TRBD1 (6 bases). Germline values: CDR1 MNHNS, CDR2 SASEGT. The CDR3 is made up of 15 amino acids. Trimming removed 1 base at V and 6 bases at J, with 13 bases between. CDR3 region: CASSEEHRDFQPQHF. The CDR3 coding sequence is TGTGCCAGCAGTGAAGAGCACAGGGATTTTCAGCCCCAGCATTTT.

The CDR3 loop reads CASSPRQGTYQETQYF. The CDR3 nucleotides are TGTGCCAGCAGCCCCAGACAGGGGACTTACCAAGAGACCCAGTACTTC. The chain joins TRBV3-1 (or the pseudogene TRBV3-2) to TRBJ2-5, with 8 bases fitting TRBD1. CDR3 length: 16 amino acids. Germline trimming cut 4 bases from V and 0 bases from J; bases unmatched to any gene: 7. Germline V gene data show CDR1 as LGHDT and CDR2 as YNNKEL (reference sequence).

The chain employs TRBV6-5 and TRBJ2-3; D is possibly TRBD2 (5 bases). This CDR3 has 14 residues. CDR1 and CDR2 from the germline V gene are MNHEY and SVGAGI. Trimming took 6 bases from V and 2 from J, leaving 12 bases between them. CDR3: CASSPQRDTDTQYF. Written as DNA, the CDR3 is TGTGCCAGCAGCCCGCAACGGGACACAGATACGCAGTATTTT.

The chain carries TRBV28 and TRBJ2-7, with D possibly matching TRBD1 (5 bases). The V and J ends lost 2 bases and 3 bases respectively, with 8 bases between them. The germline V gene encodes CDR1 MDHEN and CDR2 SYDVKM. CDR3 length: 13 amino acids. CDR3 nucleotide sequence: TGTGCCAGCAGTTTAGCACAGGTCTACGAGCAGTACTTC. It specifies CASSLAQVYEQYF.

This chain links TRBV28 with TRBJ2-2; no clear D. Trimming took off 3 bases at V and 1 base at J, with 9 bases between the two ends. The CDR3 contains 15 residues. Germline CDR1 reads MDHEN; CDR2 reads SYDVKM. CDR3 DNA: TGTGCCAGCAGTTTGGTTCAGCGGAACACCGGGGAGCTGTTTTTT. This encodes CASSLVQRNTGELFF.

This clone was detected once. The CDR3 spells CASSVDGESPAFF. The CDR3 DNA is TGTGCCAGCAGCGTAGATGGTGAGAGTCCAGCTTTCTTT. The rearrangement uses TRBV9 and TRBJ1-1, with D unclear. Trimming left V 0 bases short and J 10 bases short, with 13 bases between. Per germline, CDR1 SGDLS and CDR2 YYNGEE. The CDR3 has 13 residues.

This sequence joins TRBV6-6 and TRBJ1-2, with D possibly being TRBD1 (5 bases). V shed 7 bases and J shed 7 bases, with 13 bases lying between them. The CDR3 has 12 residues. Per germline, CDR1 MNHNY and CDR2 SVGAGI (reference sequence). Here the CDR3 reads CASNPQGFGYTF. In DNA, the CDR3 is TGTGCCAGCAACCCCCAGGGTTTTGGCTACACCTTC.

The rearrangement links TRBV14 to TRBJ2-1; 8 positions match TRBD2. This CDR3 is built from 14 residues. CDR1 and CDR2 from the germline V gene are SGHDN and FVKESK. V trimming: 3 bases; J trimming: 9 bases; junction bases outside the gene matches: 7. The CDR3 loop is CASSQAGTRGEQFF. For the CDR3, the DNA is TGTGCCAGCAGCCAGGCCGGGACTAGGGGTGAGCAGTTCTTC.

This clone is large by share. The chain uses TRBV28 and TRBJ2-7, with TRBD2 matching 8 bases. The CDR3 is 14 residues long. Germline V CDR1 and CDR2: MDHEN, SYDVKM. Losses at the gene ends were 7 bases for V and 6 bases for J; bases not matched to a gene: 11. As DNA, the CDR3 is TGTGCCAGCACCCTTCAGGGACTAGGTCTCGAGCAGTACTTC. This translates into CASTLQGLGLEQYF.

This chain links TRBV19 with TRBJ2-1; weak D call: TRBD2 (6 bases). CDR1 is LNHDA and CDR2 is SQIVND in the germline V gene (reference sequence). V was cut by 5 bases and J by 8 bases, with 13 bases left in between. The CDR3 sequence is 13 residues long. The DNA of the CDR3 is TGTGCCAGTAGTTGGAGGGCCGTTGATGAGCAGTTCTTC. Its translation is CASSWRAVDEQFF.

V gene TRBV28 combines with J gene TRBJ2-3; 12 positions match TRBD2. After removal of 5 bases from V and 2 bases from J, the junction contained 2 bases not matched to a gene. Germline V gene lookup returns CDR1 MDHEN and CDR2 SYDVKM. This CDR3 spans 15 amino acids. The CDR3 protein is CASSGLAGYTDTQYF. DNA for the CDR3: TGTGCCAGCAGTGGACTAGCGGGATACACAGATACGCAGTATTTT.

CDR3 residues: CASSPEANREQFF. For the CDR3, the DNA is TGTGCCAGCAGCCCTGAGGCGAATAGGGAGCAGTTCTTC. The V call is TRBV7-9, the J call TRBJ2-1, with D uncertain. Germline assignment: CDR1 SEHNR and CDR2 FQNEAQ (reference sequence). The CDR3 spans 13 residues. Between the trimmed V and J ends, which lost 5 bases and 10 bases, there was a span of 15 bases.

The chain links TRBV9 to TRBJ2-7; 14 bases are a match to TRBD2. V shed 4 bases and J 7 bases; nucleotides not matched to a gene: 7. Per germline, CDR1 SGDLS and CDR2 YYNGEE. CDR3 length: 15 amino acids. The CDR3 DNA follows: TGTGCCAGCAGCTTGGGACTAGCGGGAGTCGGGGAGCAGTACTTC. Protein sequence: CASSLGLAGVGEQYF.

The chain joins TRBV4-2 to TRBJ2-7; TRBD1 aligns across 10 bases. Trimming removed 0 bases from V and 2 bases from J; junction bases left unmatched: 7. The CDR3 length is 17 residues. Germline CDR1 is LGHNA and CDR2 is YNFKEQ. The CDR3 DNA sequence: TGTGCCAGCAGCCAAGAATCGTCAGGACAGGGGGCCTACGAGCAGTACTTC. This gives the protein CASSQESSGQGAYEQYF.

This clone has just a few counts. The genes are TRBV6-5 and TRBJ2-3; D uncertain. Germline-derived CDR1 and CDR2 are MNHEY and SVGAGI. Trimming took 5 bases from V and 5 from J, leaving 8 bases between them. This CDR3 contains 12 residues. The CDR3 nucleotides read TGTGCCAGCAGTCGAGGCGGAGATACGCAGTATTTT. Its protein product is CASSRGGDTQYF.

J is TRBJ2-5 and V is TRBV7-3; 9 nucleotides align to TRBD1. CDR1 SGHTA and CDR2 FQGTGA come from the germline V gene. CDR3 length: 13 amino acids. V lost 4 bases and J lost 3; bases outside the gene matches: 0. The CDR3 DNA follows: TGTGCCAGCAGCTGGGACAGGGAAGAGACCCAGTACTTC. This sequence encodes CASSWDREETQYF.

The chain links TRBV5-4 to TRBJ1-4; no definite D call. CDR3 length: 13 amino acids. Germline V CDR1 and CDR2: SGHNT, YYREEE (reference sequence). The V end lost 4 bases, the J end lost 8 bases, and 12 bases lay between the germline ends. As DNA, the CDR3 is TGTGCCAGCAGCACCGGTCAGCGGGAAAAACTGTTTTTT. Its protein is CASSTGQREKLFF. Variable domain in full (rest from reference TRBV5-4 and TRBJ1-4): ETGVTQSPTHLIKTRGQQVTLRCSSQSGHNTVSWYQQALGQGPQFIFQYYREEENGRGNFPPRFSGLQFPNYSSELNVNALELDDSALYLCASSTGQREKLFFGSGTQLSVL.

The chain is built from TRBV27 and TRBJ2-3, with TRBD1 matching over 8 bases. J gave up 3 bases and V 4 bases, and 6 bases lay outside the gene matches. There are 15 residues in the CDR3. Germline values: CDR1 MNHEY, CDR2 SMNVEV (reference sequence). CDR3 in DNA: TGTGCCAGCAGTTCCTGGGACAGGAGGACAGATACGCAGTATTTT. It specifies CASSSWDRRTDTQYF.

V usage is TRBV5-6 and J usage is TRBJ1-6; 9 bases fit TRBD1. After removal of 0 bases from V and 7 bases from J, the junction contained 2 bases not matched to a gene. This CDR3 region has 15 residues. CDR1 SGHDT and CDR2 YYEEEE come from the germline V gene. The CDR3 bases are TGTGCCAGCAGCTTGGGGGACAGGGACAATTCACCCCTCCACTTT. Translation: CASSLGDRDNSPLHF. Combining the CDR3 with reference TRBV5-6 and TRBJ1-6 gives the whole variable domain DAGVTQSPTHLIKTRGQQVTLRCSPKSGHDTVSWYQQALGQGPQFIFQYYEEEERQRGNFPDRFSGHQFPNYSSELNVNALLLGDSALYLCASSLGDRDNSPLHFGNGTRLTVT.

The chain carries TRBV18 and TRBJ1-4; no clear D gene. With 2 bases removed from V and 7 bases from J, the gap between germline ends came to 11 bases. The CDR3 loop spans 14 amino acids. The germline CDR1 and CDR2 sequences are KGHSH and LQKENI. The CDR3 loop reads CASSPVAQVEKLFF. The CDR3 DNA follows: TGTGCCAGCTCACCAGTCGCGCAGGTTGAAAAACTGTTTTTT.

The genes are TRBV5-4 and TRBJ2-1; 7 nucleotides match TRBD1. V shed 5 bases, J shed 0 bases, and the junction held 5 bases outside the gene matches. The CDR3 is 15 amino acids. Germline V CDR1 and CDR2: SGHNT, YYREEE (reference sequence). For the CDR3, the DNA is TGTGCCAGCAGTCCACAGGGGTCCTCCTACAATGAGCAGTTCTTC. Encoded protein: CASSPQGSSYNEQFF.

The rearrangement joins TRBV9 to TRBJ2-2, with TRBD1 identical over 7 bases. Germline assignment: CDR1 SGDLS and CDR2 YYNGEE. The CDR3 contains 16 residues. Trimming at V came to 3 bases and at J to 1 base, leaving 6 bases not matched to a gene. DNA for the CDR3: TGTGCCAGCAGCGACGACAGGGCTGGGAACACCGGGGAGCTGTTTTTT. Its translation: CASSDDRAGNTGELFF. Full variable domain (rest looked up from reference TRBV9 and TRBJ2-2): DSGVTQTPKHLITATGQRVTLRCSPRSGDLSVYWYQQSLDQGLQFLIQYYNGEERAKGNILERFSAQQFPDLHSELNLSSLELGDSALYFCASSDDRAGNTGELFFGEGSRLTVL.

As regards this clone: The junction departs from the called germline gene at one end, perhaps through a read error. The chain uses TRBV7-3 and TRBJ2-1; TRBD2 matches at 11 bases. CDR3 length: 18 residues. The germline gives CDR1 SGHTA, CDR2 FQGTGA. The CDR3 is CASSLGRSLAGGYTEQFF. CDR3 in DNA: TGTGCCAGCAGCTTAGGCAGATCCCTAGCGGGAGGTTACACTGAGCAGTTCTTC.

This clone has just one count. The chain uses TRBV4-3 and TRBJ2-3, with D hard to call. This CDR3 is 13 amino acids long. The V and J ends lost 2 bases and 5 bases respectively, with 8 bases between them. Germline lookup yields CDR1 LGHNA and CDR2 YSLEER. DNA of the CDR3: TGCGCCAGCAGCCAATCTCGCGGAGATACGCAGTATTTT. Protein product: CASSQSRGDTQYF.

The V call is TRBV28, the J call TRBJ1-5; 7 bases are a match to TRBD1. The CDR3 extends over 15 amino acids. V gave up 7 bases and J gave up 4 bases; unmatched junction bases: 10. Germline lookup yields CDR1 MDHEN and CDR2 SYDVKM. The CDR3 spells CASKLPGQRNQPQHF. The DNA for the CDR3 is TGTGCCAGCAAACTCCCGGGACAGAGAAATCAGCCCCAGCATTTT.

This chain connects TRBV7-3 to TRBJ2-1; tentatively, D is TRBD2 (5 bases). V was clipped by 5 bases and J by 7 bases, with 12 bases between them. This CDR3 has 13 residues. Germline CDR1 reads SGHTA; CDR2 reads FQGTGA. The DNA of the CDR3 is TGTGCCAGCAGCGCCCCACGGACTAATGAGCAGTTCTTC. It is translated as CASSAPRTNEQFF. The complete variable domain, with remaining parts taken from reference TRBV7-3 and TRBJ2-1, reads GAGVSQTPSNKVTEKGKYVELRCDPISGHTALYWYRQSLGQGPEFLIYFQGTGAADDSGLPNDRFFAVRPEGSVSTLKIQRTERGDSAVYLCASSAPRTNEQFFGPGTRLTVL.